The 10 T cell receptor beta chains listed next were all sequenced from one sample in a study of blood T cell repertoires in COVID-19. Produced via immunoSEQ multiplex PCR; TCRdb's table is partial and in-frame only. The profile shows about 200,000 clones, more than 75% of them singletons. Material for sequencing was PBMCs or T cells enriched from blood (not recorded which). These receptors were taken from a man in his forties with acute COVID-19.

CDR3 sequence reads: CASSLAGLGQETQYF. The CDR3 nucleotides read TGTGCCAGCAGTTTAGCAGGGTTAGGCCAAGAGACCCAGTACTTC. The V gene is TRBV28, the J gene TRBJ2-5, with a weak D call TRBD1 (5 bases). Germline CDR1 is MDHEN and CDR2 is SYDVKM. There are 15 residues in the CDR3. V lost 2 bases, J lost 1 base, and 11 bases lay in between. The full variable domain, rest sourced from reference TRBV28 and TRBJ2-5, is DVKVTQSSRYLVKRTGEKVFLECVQDMDHENMFWYRQDPGLGLRLIYFSYDVKMKEKGDIPEGYSVSREKKERFSLILESASTNQTSMYLCASSLAGLGQETQYFGPGTRLLVL.

This clone was seen at least ten times. The chain recombines TRBV28 with TRBJ1-2; no firm D call. V lost 3 bases to trimming and J lost 5 bases, with 13 bases between them. The length of the CDR3 is 14 residues. Germline V lookup: CDR1 MDHEN, CDR2 SYDVKM. CDR3: CASSFLGRRYGYTF. The DNA for the CDR3 is TGTGCCAGCAGTTTCCTAGGGAGAAGGTATGGCTACACCTTC.

The V and J genes are TRBV4-3 and TRBJ1-1, with a possible D match to TRBD1 (5 bases). The CDR3 extends over 16 amino acids. Germline CDR1 reads LGHNA; CDR2 reads YSLEER. Deletions cut 0 bases from V and 4 bases from J, with 15 bases between. Here the CDR3 reads CASSQDALGHSTEAFF. In DNA form, the CDR3 reads TGCGCCAGCAGCCAAGATGCGTTAGGACACTCCACTGAAGCTTTCTTT.

In this sample, this clone turned up many times. The chain links TRBV5-8 to TRBJ1-2; the D is unclear. With 7 bases removed from V and 12 bases from J, the gap between germline ends came to 16 bases. From germline, CDR1 is SGHTS and CDR2 YDEGEE. The CDR3 runs to 11 residues. The DNA of the CDR3 is TGTGCCAGCCGTCGCGGGTCCCACAACACCTTC. It encodes CASRRGSHNTF.

The rearrangement joins TRBV27 to TRBJ1-5; D perhaps matches TRBD1 (5 bases). This CDR3 comprises 18 residues. V was shortened by 2 bases and J by 5 bases, with 22 bases between the two germline ends. Germline V gives CDR1 MNHEY, CDR2 SMNVEV (reference sequence). The CDR3 spells CASSLRVQAPGRDQPQHF. CDR3 nucleotides: TGTGCCAGCAGTTTAAGAGTACAGGCGCCAGGGCGTGATCAGCCCCAGCATTTT.

The V call is TRBV18, the J call TRBJ2-2; 10 nucleotides align to TRBD2. The CDR3 has 16 amino acids. Per germline, CDR1 KGHSH and CDR2 LQKENI. Unmatched junction bases numbered 8, after V lost 3 bases and J lost 7 bases. The DNA for the CDR3 is TGTGCCAGCTCACCCCGGACTAGCGGCGGGATCGGGGAGCTGTTTTTT. As protein: CASSPRTSGGIGELFF.

V gene TRBV5-6 combines with J gene TRBJ2-5; perhaps TRBD1 as D (5 bases). Looked up from germline, CDR1 is SGHDT and CDR2 is YYEEEE. V lost 0 bases to trimming and J lost 1 base, with 16 bases between them. The CDR3 contains 17 residues. The CDR3 region is CASSLVVREASQETQYF. CDR3 sequence (DNA): TGTGCCAGCAGCTTGGTTGTCAGGGAAGCAAGCCAAGAGACCCAGTACTTC.

The gene calls are TRBV10-2 and TRBJ2-1; 11 bases match TRBD2. This CDR3 is 15 amino acids long. CDR1 is WSHSY, CDR2 SAAADI, per germline. Trimming removed 6 bases from V and 3 bases from J; junction bases left unmatched: 4. CDR3 protein: CASSDLAGGYNEQFF. The CDR3 DNA reads TGCGCCAGCAGCGACCTAGCGGGAGGCTACAATGAGCAGTTCTTC.

The chain links TRBV9 to TRBJ1-1; D possibly corresponds to TRBD1 (5 bases). The CDR3 consists of 16 residues. From germline, CDR1 is SGDLS and CDR2 YYNGEE. Trimming pared 0 bases from V and 1 base from J, leaving 13 bases between. The CDR3: CASSVGLGAGNTEAFF. The CDR3 DNA is TGTGCCAGCAGCGTAGGGCTAGGGGCCGGGAACACTGAAGCTTTCTTT.

V gene TRBV30 combines with J gene TRBJ2-7, with 7 bases aligning to TRBD2. Trimming took 0 bases from V and 6 from J; bases not matched to a gene: 8. The germline gives CDR1 GTSNPN, CDR2 SVGIG (reference sequence). This CDR3 spans 14 amino acids. CDR3 amino acids: CAWSVPLAVSEQYF. The CDR3 DNA is TGTGCCTGGAGTGTACCTCTAGCGGTTAGCGAGCAGTACTTC.